The TCR beta chain under discussion was sequenced for a study of cytomegalovirus exposure and HLA in healthy donors. Study observations and caveats: In a later analysis, several top co-occurrence clusters appeared linked to parvovirus B19, influenza, CMV and Epstein-Barr virus.

Germline V CDR1 and CDR2: SEHNR, FQNEAQ (reference sequence). V shed 0 bases and J 7 bases; nucleotides not matched to a gene: 6. The CDR3 runs to 16 residues. Primers: 60 Vbeta forward and 13 Jbeta reverse. Clones were sequenced by immunoSEQ multiplex PCR, and TCRdb holds only the in-frame ones, with some missing. The sample holds 150,000 or so clones, roughly 70% seen once. Note on this clone: Its antigen is undetermined.

This receptor was obtained from a man younger than 40 in good health and CMV-seropositive. Sequencing was carried out using PBMCs. The V call is TRBV7-9, the J call TRBJ2-1; 10 bases map to TRBD1. CDR3 coding DNA: TGTGCCAGCAGCTTAGCCGCGGGACAGGGGAGGAATGAGCAGTTCTTC. This encodes CASSLAAGQGRNEQFF.